This passage covers 12 T cell receptor beta chains from one sample sequenced in a study of CD8+CD57+ T cells in acquired aplastic anemia. Genomic DNA, the template, was used for profiling of the TCR beta VDJ and CDR3. TCRdb re-called the reads with MiXCR, one entry per CDR3 protein. This sample has fewer than 100,000 distinct CDR3 sequences, with under 50% found just once. Material for sequencing was sorted CD4+, CD8+, or CD8+CD57+ T cells (not recorded which) from PBMCs. These receptor sequences come from a human donor in good health, serving as a control.

Only one count was recorded for this clonotype. The chain has TRBV4-1 and TRBJ2-7; no reliable D call. The CDR3 is made up of 13 amino acids. V was pared by 0 bases and J by 11 bases, with 14 bases between. CDR1 MGHRA and CDR2 YSYEKL come from the germline V gene. In DNA, the CDR3 is TGCGCCAGCAGCCAAGATCTATCCAGCATCGAGTACTTC. It specifies CASSQDLSSIEYF.

V gene TRBV4-1 combines with J gene TRBJ1-3; D unresolved. Germline values: CDR1 MGHRA, CDR2 YSYEKL. Trimming took 0 bases from V and 0 from J, leaving 6 bases between them. The CDR3 has 15 residues. As DNA, the CDR3 is TGCGCCAGCAGCCAAGATGCGGGCTCTGGAAACACCATATATTTT. This sequence encodes CASSQDAGSGNTIYF.

The chain links TRBV10-3 to TRBJ1-1; D is uncertain. Germline CDR1 ENHRY, CDR2 SYGVKD. V lost 0 bases and J lost 0, with 8 bases in between. This CDR3 is 15 amino acids long. The CDR3 bases are TGTGCCATCAGTGAGTCGATACGGTTGAACACTGAAGCTTTCTTT. Protein: CAISESIRLNTEAFF.

This clonotype was recorded many times. J is TRBJ2-7 and V is TRBV2, with D possibly TRBD2 on 6 matching bases. In germline, CDR1 is SNHLY, CDR2 FYNNEI. The length of the CDR3 is 17 residues. The germline V and J ends were trimmed by 6 bases and 7 bases, with 28 bases remaining between them. For the CDR3, the DNA is TGTGCCAGCAGCGGGGATTTGTCTAGCGAGACCCGGAGGGAGCAGTACTTC. This encodes CASSGDLSSETRREQYF.

There are many counts of this clonotype. This sequence joins TRBV6-1 and TRBJ2-7, with a weak D call TRBD2 (6 bases). Germline loops: CDR1 MNHNS, CDR2 SASEGT. Between the trimmed V and J ends, which lost 6 bases and 2 bases, there was a span of 20 bases. The CDR3 spans 16 residues. This CDR3 is CASRRAGLLGAYEQYF. CDR3 sequence (DNA): TGTGCCAGCAGGAGGGCGGGACTCCTGGGAGCCTACGAGCAGTACTTC.

About this clonotype itself: A clone one base away is much larger, so this may be a read error. The chain recombines TRBV25-1 with TRBJ1-2, with 7 bases identical to TRBD1. Germline CDR1 is MGHDK and CDR2 is SYGVNS. The V gene end was trimmed by 4 bases and the J gene end by 2 bases; junction bases not matched to a gene: 1. This CDR3 is 13 amino acids long. CDR3 nucleotides: TGTGCCAGCAGTGGGGGACAGAACTATGGCTACACCTTC. This sequence encodes CASSGGQNYGYTF.

This clonotype has a handful of counts. The chain has TRBV2 and TRBJ2-7; 8 nucleotides align to TRBD2. Germline V lookup: CDR1 SNHLY, CDR2 FYNNEI. V gave up 2 bases and J gave up 7 bases; unmatched junction bases: 10. There are 15 residues in the CDR3. The chain's CDR3 is CASSENPGGPREQYF. The CDR3, as DNA: TGTGCCAGCAGTGAAAACCCGGGGGGGCCCCGGGAGCAGTACTTC.

The rearrangement links TRBV12-3 or TRBV12-4 to TRBJ1-1, with D uncertain. The CDR3 contains 15 residues. V shed 5 bases and J shed 3 bases, with 16 bases lying between them. The CDR3 is CASSPLHWADTEAFF. DNA for the CDR3: TGTGCCAGCAGTCCGCTTCACTGGGCCGACACTGAAGCTTTCTTT.

This clonotype was observed a handful of times. This sequence joins TRBV5-4 and TRBJ1-3; D remains ambiguous. Per the germline V gene, CDR1 is SGHNT and CDR2 is YYREEE (reference sequence). The CDR3 length is 12 residues. Trimming pared 3 bases from V and 3 bases from J, leaving 4 bases between. CDR3 sequence reads: CASSSGGNTIYF. Here the CDR3 DNA reads TGTGCCAGCAGCTCTGGTGGAAACACCATATATTTT.

The CDR3, as DNA: TGTGCCACGACCGGGACAGGGCGCTACGAGCAGTACTTC. Its translation: CATTGTGRYEQYF. The chain is built from TRBV10-3 and TRBJ2-7, with 9 nucleotides matching TRBD1. The CDR3 runs to 13 residues. In germline, CDR1 is ENHRY, CDR2 SYGVKD. Losses at the gene ends were 10 bases for V and 3 bases for J; bases not matched to a gene: 7.

This clonotype occurred many times. This chain links TRBV7-9 with TRBJ1-2; a weak D match, TRBD1 (6 bases). Germline assignment: CDR1 SEHNR and CDR2 FQNEAQ (reference sequence). The CDR3 extends over 13 amino acids. The V and J ends lost 4 bases and 6 bases respectively, with 12 bases between them. CDR3 amino acids: CASSSSPGDGYTF. The DNA of the CDR3 is TGTGCCAGCAGCTCCTCCCCAGGGGATGGCTACACCTTC.

V usage is TRBV12-5 and J usage is TRBJ2-1; a possible D gene is TRBD1 (8 bases). Germline assignment: CDR1 LGHNT and CDR2 FRNRAP. Deletions cut 3 bases from V and 6 bases from J, with 15 bases between. CDR3 length: 15 residues. The CDR3 is CASGFHRGRVNEQFF. The CDR3 coding sequence is TGTGCTAGTGGTTTCCACAGGGGGAGGGTCAATGAGCAGTTCTTC.